The following is a T cell receptor beta chain sequence with its context. This clonotype was seen only a few times. Its recognized antigen is unknown. One base away there is no much larger clone; base qualities are not given. This specimen belongs to a study of T cells in Graves' hyperthyroidism and ophthalmopathy (dated by TCRdb to the late 2010s). With respect to the entire study: Peripheral blood was sampled at the time of initial diagnosis, prior to any treatment. A discovery cohort of about a hundred patients, about 43 with Graves' ophthalmopathy and under 60 with stable Graves' hyperthyroidism, was used to find distinguishing TCR V-J signatures. An independent validation cohort of 18 to 20 hyperthyroidism patients and approximately 16 patients who later progressed to ophthalmopathy tested prospective prediction of ophthalmopathy. The 95 to 100 discovery patients were randomly divided into training and test sets at a 7:3 ratio. Thyroid tissue and blood T-cell repertoires from about 6 Graves' hyperthyroidism patients were also compared in the study. Once sampling was done, hyperthyroidism patients were given methimazole at a starting dose of 30 mg daily, whereas ophthalmopathy patients were given high-dose intravenous methylprednisolone. The paper reports TCR Vbeta CDR3 sequencing of roughly 140 peripheral blood samples: around 41 ophthalmopathy, under 85 hyperthyroidism and 17 progressor patients.

What the authors observed across the whole study: Ophthalmopathy was separated from stable hyperthyroidism by a 13 V-J signature model, with just over 85% sensitivity and about 81% specificity obtained in cross-validation and 80%/75% obtained in testing. In validation, the model predicted progression to ophthalmopathy with approximately 71% sensitivity and approximately 78% specificity, a median of 6.5 months before onset. Most expanded thyroid clonotypes (frequency above 0.001) were also detected in blood, a finding suggesting that blood repertoires may reflect thyroid immune responses. No statistical method was used to fix the sample size in advance, and group allocation was not hidden from the investigators.

The TCR beta CDR3 regions were amplified from the RNA transcripts. The TCR CDR3 was subjected to a first round of RT-PCR using the HTBI primer set and the Qiagen OneStep RT-PCR kit. Libraries were constructed in a second round of multiplex PCR, after which size selection and purification were performed. Paired-end sequencing of the libraries was performed with 100 bp reads on an Illumina HiSeq2000. Concerning the study's data processing: SOAPnuke was used to process the raw data, throwing out any read that contained adapters or uncalled bases, had a mean Phred below 15, or lacked an exact constant-primer or identifier match. High-quality paired reads were merged using COPE v1.2.5, and each unique nucleotide sequence was defined as a clonotype. MiTCR v1.1 was used to align the clonotypes against IMGT TRBV, TRBD and TRBJ reference segments. Only V-J combinations with frequency above 0.0001, covering about 99% of repertoires, were analysed. A TCS score was defined as the ratio between F50 (clonal expansion) and ExV (chaos), using BLOSUM62-based TCRdist between CDR3 peptides within each V-J. Welch's t-statistics and random forest reduced fewer than 550 V-J features to roughly 13, which were used in a naive Bayes classifier (R e1071). Using fastp at Q25 and MiXCR, TCRdb reprocessed the public reads and kept productive beta chains. Every entry covers one CDR3 protein and lists the most common genes and DNA from its rows. Here the V and J calls rest on TCRdb's processing, not on the authors' analysis. The sample table lists more than 350,000 distinct CDR3 sequences, 15% of them with a count of one. Roughly 19% of the sample comes from the top ten.

Ophthalmopathy patients had moderately to severely active disease, with a Clinical Activity Score of 3 or more, a NOSPECS grade of 4 or more, and a disease duration of less than 3 months. Exclusion was applied to patients with uncontrolled infections, other autoimmune diseases, pregnancy or lactation. Diagnoses relied on clinical symptoms, serum thyroxine and TRAb, thyroid ultrasound and orbital computed tomography. PBMCs were isolated from 10 ml of fresh peripheral blood by Ficoll-Paque density gradient centrifugation. Total RNA was extracted with Trizol reagent, and quality was checked on an Agilent 2100 Bioanalyzer. Sequencing used blood. The clonotype was recovered from a woman aged 55-70 years with Graves' ophthalmopathy.

The nucleotide sequence reads as follows: TGTGCCAGCAGCTCAGCGCCGTCCTACGAGCAGTACTTC. The translation is CASSSAPSYEQYF. The rearrangement joined TRBV6-1 to TRBJ2-7, with the identity of the D gene unclear. Between the V and J ends, shortened by 6 bases and 1 base respectively, the junction contains 10 bases. Counted from cysteine to phenylalanine, this CDR3 has 13 amino acids. Left in the record is the CDR3 DNA by itself, 39 bases read in frame from the first base. Looking up the germline V gene yields CDR1 MNHNS and CDR2 SASEGT.